These 15 T cell receptor beta chains were sequenced from one sample in a study of PD-L1 blockade in urothelial cancer. Described time point: peripheral blood 6 weeks after treatment start. TCRdb keeps only in-frame clones here, not all; method: immunoSEQ multiplex PCR. In the table there are some 39,000 clones, around 84% of which are singletons. The specimen was PBMCs, collected around atezolizumab (anti-PD-L1) treatment. The source of these receptors is a man aged 65-85 years with urothelial cancer.

This chain connects TRBV4-1 to TRBJ1-3; D perhaps matches TRBD1 (5 bases). V shed 1 base and J shed 6 bases, with 16 bases lying between them. Germline lookup yields CDR1 MGHRA and CDR2 YSYEKL. This CDR3 is built from 16 residues. The CDR3 loop reads CASSQVPAGLANTIYF. CDR3 in DNA: TGCGCCAGCAGCCAAGTACCGGCAGGGCTCGCAAACACCATATATTTT.

This clone has only one observation. V usage is TRBV30 and J usage is TRBJ1-6, with a tentative D call TRBD1 (6 bases). CDR1 and CDR2 (germline): GTSNPN, SVGIG (reference sequence). The germline V and J ends were trimmed by 0 bases and 5 bases, with 20 bases remaining between them. The CDR3 runs 18 residues. The CDR3 loop is CAWSVPAFQGIDNSPLHF. The CDR3 DNA follows: TGTGCCTGGAGTGTACCGGCCTTTCAGGGGATCGATAATTCACCCCTCCACTTT.

This rearrangement joins TRBV5-1 to TRBJ1-1, with a tentative D call TRBD1 (5 bases). With 5 bases removed from V and 0 bases from J, the gap between germline ends came to 11 bases. Germline CDR1 and CDR2: SGHRS and YFSETQ. There are 14 residues in the CDR3. CDR3 loop: CASRSDSMNTEAFF. CDR3 DNA: TGCGCCAGCAGGTCAGACAGCATGAACACTGAAGCTTTCTTT.

The chain joins TRBV18 to TRBJ1-1, with D uncertain. The CDR3 contains 16 residues. From germline, CDR1 is KGHSH and CDR2 LQKENI. The V end lost 1 base, the J end lost 3 bases, and 15 bases lay between the germline ends. CDR3 DNA sequence: TGTGCCAGCTCACCACGGCGCCCAGGCGACGACACTGAAGCTTTCTTT. Translating gives CASSPRRPGDDTEAFF.

The J gene is TRBJ2-7, the V gene TRBV19; D may be TRBD1 (6 bases). Trimming took off 1 base at V and 3 bases at J, with 10 bases between the two ends. There are 14 residues in the CDR3. In germline, CDR1 is LNHDA, CDR2 SQIVND (reference sequence). For the CDR3, the DNA is TGTGCCAGTAGTATAGGAGGACAGCTCTACGAGCAGTACTTC. Translated: CASSIGGQLYEQYF.

The rearrangement uses TRBV6-6 and TRBJ2-7; TRBD1 agrees at 9 bases. The CDR3 runs 16 residues. With 0 bases clipped from V and 5 bases from J, the junction kept 8 bases outside the gene matches. Germline CDR1 and CDR2: MNHNY and SVGAGI (reference sequence). The chain's CDR3 is CASSYSRDRVLHEQYF. Written as DNA, the CDR3 is TGTGCCAGCAGTTACTCTCGGGACAGGGTTCTCCACGAGCAGTACTTC.

The genes are TRBV4-1 and TRBJ2-1; D not resolved. V was pared by 4 bases and J by 2 bases, with 12 bases between. The germline V gene encodes CDR1 MGHRA and CDR2 YSYEKL. This CDR3 is 15 amino acids long. The CDR3 here is CASSPTTMTYNEQFF. As DNA, the CDR3 is TGCGCCAGCAGCCCGACAACAATGACCTACAATGAGCAGTTCTTC.

The chain uses TRBV11-2 and TRBJ2-2; TRBD2 matches at 10 bases. This CDR3 comprises 17 residues. The germline V gene encodes CDR1 SGHAT and CDR2 FQNNGV. J gave up 5 bases and V 3 bases, and 9 bases lay outside the gene matches. This chain's CDR3 is CASSFASGRSATGELFF. In DNA form, the CDR3 reads TGTGCCAGCAGCTTCGCTAGCGGGAGATCCGCTACCGGGGAGCTGTTTTTT.

The V call is TRBV7-6, the J call TRBJ2-3; 12 bases fit TRBD2. J gave up 6 bases and V 1 base, and 5 bases lay outside the gene matches. This CDR3 is built from 16 residues. Germline loops: CDR1 SGHVS, CDR2 FNYEAQ. The CDR3 nucleotides are TGTGCCAGCAGCTTAGGGGCTAGCGGGAGGGTGGATACGCAGTATTTT. It yields the protein CASSLGASGRVDTQYF.

The chain combines TRBV29-1 with TRBJ2-7; D might be TRBD2 (5 bases). Trimming removed 5 bases from V and 8 bases from J, with 13 bases in between. CDR3 length: 11 residues. Germline V lookup: CDR1 SQVTM, CDR2 ANQGSEA. CDR3 in amino acids: CSVFRDSQQYF. CDR3 DNA: TGCAGCGTTTTCCGGGATTCTCAGCAGTACTTC.

The chain carries TRBV5-1 and TRBJ2-3, with TRBD1 matching over 8 bases. Looked up from germline, CDR1 is SGHRS and CDR2 is YFSETQ. The CDR3 loop spans 16 amino acids. Trimming took 4 bases from V and 0 from J; bases not matched to a gene: 7. The DNA of the CDR3 is TGCGCCAGCAGCAGGCAACAGGGGGTGAGCACAGATACGCAGTATTTT. Amino acid sequence: CASSRQQGVSTDTQYF.

V gene TRBV6-1 combines with J gene TRBJ2-4, with D perhaps matching TRBD2 (6 bases). The CDR3 covers 13 residues. Germline CDR1 is MNHNS and CDR2 is SASEGT. Trimming shortened V by 8 bases and J by 0 bases, and 8 bases separated the two germline ends. In DNA form, the CDR3 reads TGTGCCAGCCGCGGGATAGCCAAAAACATTCAGTACTTC. Protein sequence: CASRGIAKNIQYF.

The sample holds one count of this clone. The chain employs TRBV7-9 and TRBJ2-3; 13 positions match TRBD2. V shed 1 base, J shed 4 bases, and the junction held 8 bases outside the gene matches. Germline-derived CDR1 and CDR2 are SEHNR and FQNEAQ (reference sequence). The CDR3 contains 18 residues. The CDR3 nucleotides are TGTGCCAGCAGCTTAGGACGGGGACTAGCGGGGCAGGCAGATACGCAGTATTTT. It specifies CASSLGRGLAGQADTQYF. Drawing the rest from reference TRBV7-9 and TRBJ2-3, the complete variable domain is DTGVSQNPRHKITKRGQNVTFRCDPISEHNRLYWYRQTLGQGPEFLTYFQNEAQLEKSRLLSDRFSAERPKGSFSTLEIQRTEQGDSAMYLCASSLGRGLAGQADTQYFGPGTRLTVL.

The chain is built from TRBV19 and TRBJ2-5; possibly TRBD1 for D (6 bases). V dropped 6 bases and J dropped 1 base, with 15 bases sitting between them. The CDR3 runs 15 residues. Germline V gene data show CDR1 as LNHDA and CDR2 as SQIVND (reference sequence). The CDR3 region is CASRPRTDPQETQYF. DNA of the CDR3: TGTGCCAGTAGACCCCGGACAGACCCCCAAGAGACCCAGTACTTC.

J is TRBJ2-7 and V is TRBV28; 8 nucleotides line up with TRBD2. This CDR3 region has 16 residues. The V segment lost 5 bases and the J segment 0 bases; nucleotides outside the gene matches: 9. Germline V gene data show CDR1 as MDHEN and CDR2 as SYDVKM. The CDR3 is CASSGEVGTSSYEQYF. CDR3 bases: TGTGCCAGCAGTGGGGAGGTTGGGACTAGCTCCTACGAGCAGTACTTC.